This TCR beta chain was obtained from a study of T cell responses to AZD1222 COVID-19 vaccine. At the level of the study: It was second doses at about 4 or about 12 weeks that were pooled. The study, taken as a whole, reports: All repertoire sampling was performed exclusively after the peak T cell response. The donor group comprised mostly white British people and more females; the analysis possibly underestimated clonal diversity. AZD1222 recipients seropositive at baseline numbered only 5 to 7.

This clone occurred a few times. Its specificity is not known. Germline CDR1 and CDR2: SEHNR and FQNEAQ (reference sequence). The CDR3 totals 12 residues. The V end lost 5 bases, the J end lost 4 bases, and 9 bases lay between the germline ends. Sequenced by immunoSEQ multiplex PCR; TCRdb stores in-frame clones only, minus some. This sample has under 70,000 clones; roughly three quarters occur once, and the top ten carry over 11%. This sequence originates from an adult in good health. The chain links TRBV7-9 to TRBJ2-7, with TRBD2 as a possible D gene (5 bases). The material sequenced was peripheral blood, taken on day 0 of AZD1222 vaccination. CDR3 coding DNA: TGTGCCAGCAGCACGAGGGTATACGAGCAGTACTTC. Encoded protein: CASSTRVYEQYF.